This T cell receptor (beta chain) came from a study of blood T cell repertoires in COVID-19. Study information: There were acute and convalescent COVID-19 samples, and they came from the United States, Italy and Spain.

The CDR3 runs 16 residues. V was pared by 5 bases and J by 5 bases, with 21 bases between. Germline V CDR1 and CDR2: SGHVS, FNYEAQ. Produced via immunoSEQ multiplex PCR; TCRdb's table is partial and in-frame only. Found here are more than 150,000 clones, approximately 82% of them singletons; the top ten hold approximately 15%. Sequencing was done on a sample of PBMCs or T cells enriched from blood (not recorded which). The chain couples TRBV7-6 to TRBJ2-5; tentatively, D is TRBD2 (6 bases). This clonotype originated in a woman aged 50 to 65 who had recovered from COVID-19. In DNA form, the CDR3 reads TGTGCCAGCAGCCGAGAAGCGGGCCAGTCGTCTGAGACCCAGTACTTC. Its translation is CASSREAGQSSETQYF.